This record looks at one T cell receptor beta chain sequence and its context. Its antigen is currently not known. No much larger clone exists at a distance of one base, and base qualities are not known. For sequencing of the TCRbeta CDR3 region, genomic DNA was extracted from the sorted cells. The immunoSEQ Assay was used for sequencing of TCRbeta CDR3 regions. TCRdb obtained this table from immuneACCESS and retained in-frame rearrangements with V and J assigned. These tables miss some clones; where compared with another copy, unresolved V genes account for less than half of the shortfall, and the remainder is unexplained. The sample includes nearly 70,000 clones, with 70% to 90% observed a single time. The ten top clones hold around 8.3% of the sample. The source of the sample is a study of OX40 agonist ivuxolimab in advanced cancers. For the study in its entirety: Ivuxolimab was a fully human IgG2 agonistic monoclonal antibody targeting the costimulatory receptor OX40 (CD134). The purpose of peripheral TCRbeta sequencing was to test whether ivuxolimab changed TCR sequence diversity and led to clonal T-cell expansion. In the dose-escalation cohort, roughly 80% of patients were male, and the mean age was approximately 55 years, with a range of about 20 to 79. Intravenous ivuxolimab was administered to patients every 2 weeks at six dose levels: 0.01, 0.1, 0.3, 1.5, 3 and 10 mg/kg. The paper describes the monotherapy dose-escalation part (N of about 52 patients) of the phase I trial of ivuxolimab. Of the approximately 50 dose-escalation patients, hepatocellular carcinoma was present in 19, melanoma in some 15, renal cell carcinoma in 9 and head and neck cancer in 9. Prior anti-PD-1, anti-PD-L1 or anti-CTLA-4 therapy was permitted, and approximately 39% of dose-escalation patients had received checkpoint inhibitors. Partial responses were achieved by three dose-escalation patients, of whom one had hepatocellular carcinoma and two had cutaneous melanoma. Beyond this particular receptor, the publication reports: Low levels of normalized T-cell clonal expansion were also shown by some nonresponding patients. After ivuxolimab, CD8+ T cells had more expanded clones than CD4+ T cells on average. Partial responders in the 0.1-3.0 mg/kg groups had among the lowest normalized peripheral clonal expansion, especially among CD8+ T cells. The antigen specificity of the clonally expanded peripheral T cells was not determined. At doses of 0.1 to 3.0 mg/kg, clonal expansion of both CD4+ and CD8+ blood T cells was observed from baseline to week 6.

CDR1 LNHDA and CDR2 SQIVND were looked up in the germline V gene (reference sequence). The CDR3 covers 17 residues, taking in both the cysteine and the phenylalanine. Only the CDR3 part of the read is kept: 51 bases, read in frame from the first base. Between the V and J ends, shortened by 6 bases and 4 bases respectively, the junction contains 24 bases. The trial excluded patients who had a history of autoimmune disease or were on systemic immunosuppression. Peripheral blood for TCR sequencing was collected from all dose cohorts at baseline, on cycle 4 day 1, and on cycle 7 day 1. The samples were taken from a phase I, first-in-human, multicenter, open-label dose-escalation trial of ivuxolimab. Adults with locally advanced or metastatic head and neck squamous cell, hepatocellular, melanoma or renal cell carcinoma were enrolled in the trial. CD4+ and CD8+ T cells were sorted separately from peripheral blood before TCR sequencing.

This chain joins TRBV19 to TRBJ1-1; the D gene cannot be named for sure. The TCR originated in an adult with an advanced solid tumor such as melanoma, head and neck, liver or kidney cancer. The specimen was CD4+ or CD8+ T cells sorted from blood, collected in a trial of the OX40 agonist ivuxolimab. The sequenced DNA is TGTGCCAGTAGAGGCATGCGGGGAGTTGGGAGGAGCACTGAAGCTTTCTTT. This is translated as CASRGMRGVGRSTEAFF.